The sequence of this TCR beta chain was determined in a study of regulatory T cells in long-lasting Graves disease. Study results and caveats: Persistent Graves' patients possessed reduced TCR diversity relative to recently diagnosed ones. Persistent patients shared more public clonotypes (roughly 2,500) than new patients (roughly 970). Repertoires from persistent disease leaned toward TRBV28, TRBJ1-2 and TRBJ2-5.

V lost 2 bases to trimming and J lost 2 bases, with 10 bases between them. This CDR3 is 14 amino acids long. In germline, CDR1 is SGHNT, CDR2 YENEEA. TCR beta libraries were built with iRepertoire HTBI primers and Arm-PCR of CDR3 regions. TCRdb independently ran MiXCR on the multiplex PCR reads; one entry per CDR3 protein. The sample holds about 400,000 distinct CDR3 sequences, about 15% seen once. Time point noted: newly diagnosed GD, antithyroid drugs for less than 3 months. Extracted RNA from PBMCs served as the source of the TCR library. Remarks on this clonotype: Its antigen is undetermined.

This sample also appeared in a second study, on T cells in Graves' hyperthyroidism and ophthalmopathy. That source reports: No progression to ophthalmopathy during 18 months of follow-up defined stable disease.

The genes are TRBV11-3 and TRBJ2-7; D is ambiguous. The input for sequencing was peripheral blood mononuclear cells (PBMCs), taken at new diagnosis, from a patient treated with antithyroid drugs. This clonotype originated in a woman aged 35 to 49 with Graves disease. The CDR3: CASSLRAATYEQYF. The CDR3 DNA reads TGTGCCAGCAGCTTACGGGCGGCTACCTACGAGCAGTACTTC.